Below, 27 T cell receptor beta chains from the same sample are listed, as sequenced in a study of neoadjuvant anti-PD-1 for oral cavity cancer. Using immunoSEQ multiplex PCR, the repertoire was profiled, and TCRdb retains in-frame clones only, with some absent. Of tens of thousands of clones in the sample, approximately 82% were seen once. Specimen: PBMCs, collected before nivolumab (anti-PD-1) treatment. These receptors all stem from a person aged 35 to 85 with oral cavity squamous cell carcinoma.

CDR3 region: CASSWLLLSGGGNEQFF. In DNA, the CDR3 is TGTGCCAGTAGTTGGCTCCTTCTGTCGGGGGGAGGCAATGAGCAGTTCTTC. This chain uses TRBV19 with TRBJ2-1; 7 bases agree with TRBD2. V lost 5 bases, J lost 6 bases, and 16 bases stayed unmatched. Germline values: CDR1 LNHDA, CDR2 SQIVND (reference sequence). This CDR3 contains 17 residues.

This clone was observed a single time. In nucleotides, the CDR3 is TGTGCCAGCGTCCGGACAGTGGTCGGGGGAGAGACCCAGTACTTC. Translated: CASVRTVVGGETQYF. The chain joins TRBV11-2 to TRBJ2-5; D may correspond to TRBD1 or TRBD2 (6 bases each). The CDR3 extends over 15 amino acids. Germline V gives CDR1 SGHAT, CDR2 FQNNGV. With 8 bases removed from V and 4 bases from J, the gap between germline ends came to 20 bases.

The chain uses TRBV27 and TRBJ2-1; D gene unclear. Trimming removed 0 bases at V and 4 bases at J, with 16 bases between. Germline V gives CDR1 MNHEY, CDR2 SMNVEV (reference sequence). The CDR3 length is 17 residues. As DNA, the CDR3 is TGTGCCAGCAGTTTATCGACCGGATTTAATCTATACAATGAGCAGTTCTTC. This sequence encodes CASSLSTGFNLYNEQFF.

The rearrangement joins TRBV7-3 to TRBJ2-3, with 9 bases matching TRBD1. Germline CDR1 and CDR2: SGHTA and FQGTGA. The V and J ends lost 4 bases and 1 base, in that order; junction bases with no gene match: 9. This CDR3 is built from 17 residues. In DNA form, the CDR3 reads TGTGCCAGCAGCTCAAGAAAACAGGGGGCGGGCACAGATACGCAGTATTTT. This codes for CASSSRKQGAGTDTQYF.

This chain uses TRBV28 with TRBJ2-5; D ambiguous. This CDR3 has 14 amino acids. CDR1 is MDHEN, CDR2 SYDVKM, per germline. Between the trimmed V and J ends, which lost 8 bases and 5 bases, there was a span of 18 bases. CDR3 protein: CASGSPAELETQYF. CDR3 nucleotide sequence: TGTGCCAGCGGCTCTCCCGCGGAGCTCGAGACCCAGTACTTC. The entire variable domain, with the rest obtained from reference TRBV28 and TRBJ2-5, is as follows: DVKVTQSSRYLVKRTGEKVFLECVQDMDHENMFWYRQDPGLGLRLIYFSYDVKMKEKGDIPEGYSVSREKKERFSLILESASTNQTSMYLCASGSPAELETQYFGPGTRLLVL.

The J gene is TRBJ2-7, the V gene TRBV28; D remains unclear. CDR1 and CDR2 (germline): MDHEN, SYDVKM. This CDR3 is 12 amino acids long. Trimming cost V 5 bases and J 3 bases, with 8 bases left between them. The chain's CDR3 is CASSPRGYEQYF. In DNA form, the CDR3 reads TGTGCCAGCAGTCCTCGAGGCTACGAGCAGTACTTC.

CDR3 loop: CASDKGAFF. The CDR3 DNA reads TGTGCCAGCGACAAGGGAGCTTTCTTT. The chain carries TRBV6-1 and TRBJ1-1, with no clear D. Between the trimmed V and J ends, which lost 8 bases and 10 bases, there was a span of 8 bases. Germline values: CDR1 MNHNS, CDR2 SASEGT. This CDR3 comprises 9 residues.

The rearrangement links TRBV5-1 to TRBJ2-7; 7 nucleotides align to TRBD1. The CDR3 consists of 14 residues. Germline CDR1 and CDR2: SGHRS and YFSETQ. The V segment lost 4 bases and the J segment 2 bases; nucleotides outside the gene matches: 6. The CDR3 loop reads CASSIRQGTYEQYF. The DNA for the CDR3 is TGCGCCAGCAGCATTCGACAGGGAACCTACGAGCAGTACTTC.

This chain joins TRBV6-6 and TRBJ2-5; D is unclear. The ends were cut back, 7 bases at V and 6 bases at J, with 15 bases in the middle. CDR1 and CDR2 (germline): MNHNY, SVGAGI (reference sequence). This CDR3 contains 13 residues. CDR3 region: CASTPPGQQTQYF. CDR3 in DNA: TGTGCCAGCACACCCCCCGGGCAACAGACCCAGTACTTC.

The rearrangement links TRBV29-1 to TRBJ1-2; D uncertain. Germline V gene sequence: CDR1 SQVTM, CDR2 ANQGSEA. V was pared by 7 bases and J by 5 bases, with 14 bases between. The CDR3 has 12 residues. The CDR3 DNA reads TGCAGCGCCGCCTTCGGTAGTTATGGCTACACCTTC. The encoded protein is CSAAFGSYGYTF.

The genes are TRBV27 and TRBJ2-6; no clear D gene. V was trimmed by 6 bases and J by 5 bases, leaving 20 bases between them. CDR1 and CDR2 (germline): MNHEY, SMNVEV (reference sequence). The CDR3 has 17 residues. The CDR3 protein is CASSLEPPYLRANVLTF. CDR3 DNA sequence: TGTGCCAGCAGCCTAGAGCCTCCCTACTTAAGGGCCAACGTCCTGACTTTC. The full variable domain, its missing parts supplied by reference TRBV27 and TRBJ2-6, is EAQVTQNPRYLITVTGKKLTVTCSQNMNHEYMSWYRQDPGLGLRQIYYSMNVEVTDKGDVPEGYKVSRKEKRNFPLILESPSPNQTSLYFCASSLEPPYLRANVLTFGAGSRLTVL.

This chain links TRBV5-1 with TRBJ1-1; D is undetermined. Germline CDR1 and CDR2: SGHRS and YFSETQ. The CDR3 contains 13 residues. Trimming cost V 4 bases and J 3 bases, with 10 bases left between them. CDR3 protein: CASSNDWDTEAFF. For the CDR3, the DNA is TGCGCCAGCAGCAACGATTGGGACACTGAAGCTTTCTTT.

This chain joins TRBV27 and TRBJ2-3, with D unclear. CDR3 size: 12 residues. Germline CDR1 MNHEY, CDR2 SMNVEV (reference sequence). Trimming left V 3 bases short and J 10 bases short, with 11 bases between. The CDR3 protein is CASSFSLGPQYF. In DNA form, the CDR3 reads TGTGCCAGCAGTTTCTCTCTGGGCCCGCAGTATTTT.

The V gene is TRBV27, the J gene TRBJ2-7; 10 bases map to TRBD1. CDR1 and CDR2 (germline): MNHEY, SMNVEV (reference sequence). After removal of 4 bases from V and 3 bases from J, the junction contained 3 bases not matched to a gene. The CDR3 extends over 14 amino acids. CDR3 nucleotides: TGTGCCAGCAGTTCCGGGACAGGGGACTACGAGCAGTACTTC. This codes for CASSSGTGDYEQYF.

This clone was seen once. V and J are TRBV10-1 and TRBJ1-1, with a tentative D call TRBD1 (6 bases). Deletions cut 2 bases from V and 3 bases from J, with 10 bases between. CDR1 and CDR2 (germline): WNHNN, SYGVQD (reference sequence). The CDR3 contains 14 residues. The CDR3, as DNA: TGCGCCAGCAGTGAGAATTCAGGGGACACTGAAGCTTTCTTT. Amino acid sequence: CASSENSGDTEAFF.

V usage is TRBV11-2 and J usage is TRBJ2-7; D unresolved. Looked up from germline, CDR1 is SGHAT and CDR2 is FQNNGV. Trimming took 5 bases from V and 7 from J, leaving 21 bases between them. The CDR3 covers 15 residues. The CDR3 region has the DNA TGTGCCAGCAGCCCCCTCACTGCGCTGGTTTTTGAGCAGTACTTC. Translated, it gives CASSPLTALVFEQYF.

J is TRBJ1-1 and V is TRBV5-1; D possibly corresponds to TRBD1 (5 bases). The CDR3 is 16 amino acids. The germline CDR1 and CDR2 sequences are SGHRS and YFSETQ. V gave up 3 bases and J gave up 0 bases, with 15 bases separating them. The CDR3 nucleotides are TGCGCCAGCAGCTCCCGTCGGGGGGTGGTGAACACTGAAGCTTTCTTT. It codes for CASSSRRGVVNTEAFF.

This clone was picked up one time. The chain couples TRBV2 to TRBJ1-1; no reliable D call. V lost 7 bases and J lost 1, with 10 bases in between. CDR3 length: 13 amino acids. Germline CDR1 reads SNHLY; CDR2 reads FYNNEI. The CDR3 DNA follows: TGTGCCAGCATAATTACAGAGAACACTGAAGCTTTCTTT. This gives the protein CASIITENTEAFF.

The chain carries TRBV6-6 and TRBJ1-1; 7 bases are shared with TRBD1. Germline-derived CDR1 and CDR2 are MNHNY and SVGAGI (reference sequence). Trimming at V came to 4 bases and at J to 8 bases, leaving 7 bases not matched to a gene. The CDR3 is 13 residues long. DNA for the CDR3: TGTGCCAGCAGTTCAGGGGGAGAGCGGGAAGCTTTCTTT. It encodes CASSSGGEREAFF.

The chain combines TRBV4-1 with TRBJ2-1; TRBD1 might be the D (6 bases). Germline V gene lookup returns CDR1 MGHRA and CDR2 YSYEKL. There are 14 residues in the CDR3. The V and J ends lost 0 bases and 5 bases respectively, with 8 bases between them. CDR3 region: CASSQDRDNNEQFF. For the CDR3, the DNA is TGCGCCAGCAGCCAAGATCGGGACAACAATGAGCAGTTCTTC.

The rearrangement joins TRBV5-1 to TRBJ1-2; tentatively, D is TRBD1 (6 bases). V lost 0 bases and J lost 7, with 13 bases in between. CDR3 length: 14 residues. Germline assignment: CDR1 SGHRS and CDR2 YFSETQ. The CDR3 reads CASSLGPGERGYTF. The CDR3 nucleotides are TGCGCCAGCAGCTTGGGGCCAGGGGAACGTGGCTACACCTTC.

The V call is TRBV9, the J call TRBJ2-7; a possible D gene is TRBD2 (5 bases). This CDR3 comprises 15 residues. V dropped 7 bases and J dropped 4 bases, with 21 bases sitting between them. Germline loops: CDR1 SGDLS, CDR2 YYNGEE. CDR3 amino acids: CASSPMMGKRYEQYF. For the CDR3, the DNA is TGTGCCAGCTCCCCCATGATGGGGAAGCGGTACGAGCAGTACTTC.

The chain couples TRBV27 to TRBJ2-1; D may be TRBD1 (6 bases). Trimming stripped 1 base from V and 6 bases from J, with 16 bases between. Germline V gene sequence: CDR1 MNHEY, CDR2 SMNVEV (reference sequence). The CDR3 sequence is 16 residues long. The CDR3 loop reads CASSLFPYRVGNEQFF. DNA for the CDR3: TGTGCCAGCAGTTTATTCCCCTACAGGGTGGGCAATGAGCAGTTCTTC.

The rearrangement links TRBV10-3 to TRBJ1-5; D ambiguous. Germline values: CDR1 ENHRY, CDR2 SYGVKD. V gave up 2 bases and J gave up 6 bases, with 8 bases separating them. The CDR3 consists of 13 residues. CDR3 sequence: CAISEPDSQPQHF. The CDR3 DNA reads as TGTGCCATCAGTGAGCCTGACTCTCAGCCCCAGCATTTT.

This clone is a singleton in its sample. V usage is TRBV25-1 and J usage is TRBJ2-1; D may match TRBD1 or TRBD2 (5 bases each). CDR1 and CDR2 (germline): MGHDK, SYGVNS. This CDR3 has 15 amino acids. V gave up 2 bases and J gave up 0 bases, with 8 bases separating them. Written as DNA, the CDR3 is TGTGCCAGCAGTGAAGGGGGAAGCTCCTACAATGAGCAGTTCTTC. Translation gives CASSEGGSSYNEQFF.

The chain links TRBV4-1 to TRBJ2-7; 8 bases agree with TRBD2. CDR1 and CDR2 (germline): MGHRA, YSYEKL. CDR3 size: 16 residues. The J segment lost 4 bases and the V segment lost 6 bases, leaving 14 bases of the junction unmatched. CDR3 in amino acids: CASSQTVAGKGYEQYF. CDR3 DNA sequence: TGCGCCAGCAGTCAAACTGTAGCGGGAAAAGGTTACGAGCAGTACTTC.

Of note for this clone: The junction departs from the called germline gene at one end, perhaps through a read error. This chain links TRBV7-7 with TRBJ1-1; D gene ambiguous. This CDR3 spans 13 amino acids. Germline V gives CDR1 SSHAT, CDR2 FNYEAQ (reference sequence). The CDR3 DNA reads as TGTGCTAGCAGCGAACAGACGAACACTGAAGCTTTCTTT. Its translation: CASSEQTNTEAFF.